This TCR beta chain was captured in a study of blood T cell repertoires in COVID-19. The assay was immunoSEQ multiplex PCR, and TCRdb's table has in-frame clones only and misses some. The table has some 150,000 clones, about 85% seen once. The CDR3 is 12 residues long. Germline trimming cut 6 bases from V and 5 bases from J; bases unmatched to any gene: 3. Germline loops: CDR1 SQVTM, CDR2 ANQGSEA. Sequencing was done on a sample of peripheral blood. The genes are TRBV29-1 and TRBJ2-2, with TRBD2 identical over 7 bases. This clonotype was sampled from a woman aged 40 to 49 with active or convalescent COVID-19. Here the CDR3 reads CSVRGSTGELFF. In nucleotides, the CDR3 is TGCAGCGTCCGCGGGAGTACCGGGGAGCTGTTTTTT.